This TCR beta chain came from a study of control samples from healthy donors and cancer patients. The V and J ends lost 4 bases and 7 bases, in that order; junction bases with no gene match: 10. The CDR3 is made up of 15 amino acids. Germline CDR1 is GTSNPN and CDR2 is SVGIG (reference sequence). Profiling relied on immunoSEQ multiplex PCR, and the TCRdb table lists in-frame clones only, not all of them. The sample has about 120,000 clones, 92% seen once. Sequenced material: blood. This clonotype was obtained from a woman between 45 and 65 years old in good health. The chain couples TRBV30 to TRBJ2-1; TRBD2 matches at 10 bases. The CDR3 DNA reads as TGTGCCTGGACCAGAACTAGCGGGGTTAGAAATGAGCAGTTCTTC. Its translation is CAWTRTSGVRNEQFF.